These 24 T cell receptor beta chains were all obtained from the same sample, sequenced in a study of blood T cell repertoires in COVID-19. Only in-frame clones appear in the TCRdb table, and some are missing; sequencing was by immunoSEQ multiplex PCR. The data show 160,000 or so clones, about 80% seen once. The sequenced sample consisted of PBMCs or T cells enriched from blood (not recorded which). These receptors all stem from a woman in her sixties who had recovered from COVID-19.

This clone turned up a few times. The V call is TRBV3-1 (or the pseudogene TRBV3-2), the J call TRBJ1-5; no definite D call. The CDR3 totals 17 residues. Germline assignment: CDR1 LGHDT and CDR2 YNNKEL (reference sequence). Trimming pared 0 bases from V and 1 base from J, leaving 13 bases between. CDR3 sequence reads: CASSQEAGLNSNQPQHF. The DNA of the CDR3 is TGTGCCAGCAGCCAAGAGGCGGGGTTGAACAGCAATCAGCCCCAGCATTTT.

This chain joins TRBV24-1 and TRBJ1-5, with D perhaps TRBD1 (6 bases). The germline gives CDR1 KGHDR, CDR2 SFDVKD. V lost 0 bases, J lost 4 bases, and 12 bases lay in between. The CDR3 consists of 16 residues. In nucleotides, the CDR3 is TGTGCCACCAGTGATTTGAAGGGGGTAGGAAATCAGCCCCAGCATTTT. Translated, it gives CATSDLKGVGNQPQHF.

V and J are TRBV29-1 and TRBJ1-3, with a weak D call TRBD1 (5 bases). The CDR3 contains 13 residues. Germline V gene lookup returns CDR1 SQVTM and CDR2 ANQGSEA. Trimming cost V 4 bases and J 4 bases, with 11 bases left between them. The CDR3 loop is CSVASRAGNTIYF. CDR3 coding DNA: TGCAGCGTTGCGAGCAGGGCCGGAAACACCATATATTTT.

Here the CDR3 DNA reads TGCGCCAGCAGCTTGGGGCGGTACGGAGCAACTAATGAAAAACTGTTTTTT. The encoded protein is CASSLGRYGATNEKLFF. V and J are TRBV5-1 and TRBJ1-4; D remains ambiguous. The CDR3 sequence is 17 residues long. CDR1 is SGHRS, CDR2 YFSETQ, per germline. V was pared by 0 bases and J by 0 bases, with 12 bases between.

The chain employs TRBV6-5 and TRBJ1-1, with a possible D match to TRBD1 (5 bases). The CDR3 contains 14 residues. V lost 6 bases to trimming and J lost 11 bases, with 22 bases between them. Germline assignment: CDR1 MNHEY and CDR2 SVGAGI. The CDR3 region has the DNA TGTGCCAGCAGCTGGGAGGGGCCCTTCTTAGAGGCTTTCTTT. Translating it yields CASSWEGPFLEAFF.

V gene TRBV7-8 combines with J gene TRBJ2-7; D ambiguous. CDR3 length equals 14 residues. V dropped 3 bases and J dropped 3 bases, with 12 bases sitting between them. Per germline, CDR1 SGHVS and CDR2 FQNEAQ. Here the CDR3 DNA reads TGTGCCAGCAGCTTCGGCGACTCGATCTACGAGCAGTACTTC. It encodes CASSFGDSIYEQYF.

V is TRBV2 and J is TRBJ2-3; possibly TRBD1 for D (5 bases). Germline values: CDR1 SNHLY, CDR2 FYNNEI. V was pared by 7 bases and J by 4 bases, with 9 bases between. CDR3 length: 12 amino acids. CDR3 in amino acids: CASMKGPDTQYF. Here the CDR3 DNA reads TGTGCCAGCATGAAGGGGCCAGATACGCAGTATTTT.

The gene calls are TRBV10-3 and TRBJ2-7; 7 bases agree with TRBD2. After removal of 3 bases from V and 4 bases from J, the junction contained 12 bases not matched to a gene. Germline lookup yields CDR1 ENHRY and CDR2 SYGVKD. This CDR3 is built from 16 residues. This CDR3 reads CAISDHQGGGGYEQYF. The CDR3 DNA is TGTGCCATCAGTGACCACCAGGGCGGGGGAGGTTACGAGCAGTACTTC.

The CDR3 nucleotides are TGTGCCACCAGTGAGAACAGCAATGAGCAGTTCTTC. This encodes CATSENSNEQFF. The V and J genes are TRBV24-1 and TRBJ2-1; D is uncertain. Per the germline V gene, CDR1 is KGHDR and CDR2 is SFDVKD. The CDR3 spans 12 residues. Trimming removed 4 bases from V and 6 bases from J, with 6 bases in between.

V and J are TRBV4-1 and TRBJ2-6; a possible D gene is TRBD2 (5 bases). This CDR3 spans 16 amino acids. V lost 6 bases to trimming and J lost 0 bases, with 12 bases between them. Germline V gives CDR1 MGHRA, CDR2 YSYEKL. The CDR3 DNA reads as TGCGCCAGCAGGTCACTAGAATCCTCTGGGGCCAACGTCCTGACTTTC. It yields the protein CASRSLESSGANVLTF.

The chain carries TRBV6-5 and TRBJ2-5; 7 bases fit TRBD1. This CDR3 contains 14 residues. V trimming: 6 bases; J trimming: 4 bases; junction bases outside the gene matches: 8. CDR1 MNHEY and CDR2 SVGAGI come from the germline V gene. The CDR3 coding sequence is TGTGCCAGCAGCCCCAGACAGGGTAGAGAGACCCAGTACTTC. Translation: CASSPRQGRETQYF.

The genes are TRBV5-6 and TRBJ1-2; 11 bases map to TRBD1. Losses at the gene ends were 7 bases for V and 3 bases for J; bases not matched to a gene: 2. The CDR3 runs to 13 residues. From germline, CDR1 is SGHDT and CDR2 YYEEEE. DNA of the CDR3: TGTGCCAGCCGGACAGGGGGCGACTATGGCTACACCTTC. Amino acids: CASRTGGDYGYTF.

This chain connects TRBV5-6 to TRBJ1-6; 9 positions match TRBD1. With V trimmed by 5 bases and J by 10 bases, 7 bases remained unmatched. The CDR3 runs 14 residues. The germline V gene encodes CDR1 SGHDT and CDR2 YYEEEE. CDR3 sequence reads: CASRFRDRVSPLHF. The DNA for the CDR3 is TGTGCCAGCAGGTTCCGGGACAGGGTCTCACCCCTCCACTTT.

The rearrangement uses TRBV6-5 and TRBJ1-1; 9 bases are shared with TRBD1. Per the germline V gene, CDR1 is MNHEY and CDR2 is SVGAGI. V lost 7 bases to trimming and J lost 11 bases; unmatched junction nucleotides: 8. This CDR3 is 12 amino acids long. The CDR3: CASIRTGVNAFF. The CDR3 DNA follows: TGTGCCAGCATCAGGACAGGGGTAAACGCTTTCTTT.

The chain uses TRBV5-1 and TRBJ1-5; unclear D gene. Looked up from germline, CDR1 is SGHRS and CDR2 is YFSETQ. This CDR3 is 13 amino acids long. V was clipped by 4 bases and J by 5 bases, with 10 bases between them. Here the CDR3 DNA reads TGCGCCAGCAGCCCGGACTTAGATCAGCCCCAGCATTTT. Translation: CASSPDLDQPQHF.

This CDR3 reads CAWSVSHSPNYGYTF. In DNA, the CDR3 is TGTGCCTGGAGTGTCAGCCACAGCCCCAACTATGGCTACACCTTC. The chain couples TRBV30 to TRBJ1-2; D is unresolved. The ends were cut back, 0 bases at V and 2 bases at J, with 13 bases in the middle. The CDR3 length is 15 residues. Looked up from germline, CDR1 is GTSNPN and CDR2 is SVGIG (reference sequence).

The chain has TRBV6-5 and TRBJ2-7; 7 bases are shared with TRBD1. Trimming at V came to 8 bases and at J to 5 bases, leaving 9 bases not matched to a gene. This CDR3 is 13 amino acids long. Germline V gene data show CDR1 as MNHEY and CDR2 as SVGAGI. The CDR3 protein is CASRDSSGHEQYF. The CDR3 DNA follows: TGTGCCAGCCGGGACAGTTCGGGCCACGAGCAGTACTTC.

The V call is TRBV6-5, the J call TRBJ1-4; no reliable D call. The germline V gene encodes CDR1 MNHEY and CDR2 SVGAGI. V shed 7 bases and J shed 8 bases, with 17 bases lying between them. The CDR3 spans 14 residues. CDR3 protein: CASKVDEAWEKLFF. Here the CDR3 DNA reads TGTGCCAGCAAGGTGGATGAGGCTTGGGAAAAACTGTTTTTT.

The chain is built from TRBV6-5 and TRBJ1-1; 8 bases map to TRBD1. The J segment lost 4 bases and the V segment lost 6 bases, leaving 4 bases of the junction unmatched. The CDR3 totals 13 residues. Per the germline V gene, CDR1 is MNHEY and CDR2 is SVGAGI. The CDR3 nucleotides are TGTGCCAGCAGGCAGGGGGCCCCCACTGAAGCTTTCTTT. Translated: CASRQGAPTEAFF.

The rearrangement joins TRBV7-2 to TRBJ2-4, with TRBD2 identical over 7 bases. CDR1 is SGHTA, CDR2 FQGNSA, per germline. V trimming: 0 bases; J trimming: 1 base; junction bases outside the gene matches: 3. The CDR3 sequence is 16 residues long. The CDR3 DNA reads TGTGCCAGCAGCTTAGCGGGGGGGATCGCCAAAAACATTCAGTACTTC. It is translated as CASSLAGGIAKNIQYF.

The gene calls are TRBV7-2 and TRBJ1-5; the match to TRBD1 covers 7 bases. This CDR3 spans 16 amino acids. The junction had 5 bases not matched to a gene; V was cut back by 1 base and J by 2 bases. Germline V gives CDR1 SGHTA, CDR2 FQGNSA. The DNA for the CDR3 is TGTGCCAGCAGCTTAGGGGGACAGTGGGGCAATCAGCCCCAGCATTTT. It encodes CASSLGGQWGNQPQHF.

The rearrangement links TRBV7-6 to TRBJ2-4; D remains unclear. The CDR3 is made up of 11 amino acids. Trimming shortened V by 5 bases and J by 6 bases, and 5 bases separated the two germline ends. Germline V CDR1 and CDR2: SGHVS, FNYEAQ. The CDR3 sequence: CASSPGNIQYF. The CDR3 coding sequence is TGTGCCAGCAGCCCAGGAAACATTCAGTACTTC.

This clone was detected only once. The genes are TRBV2 and TRBJ1-2; a possible D gene is TRBD1 (6 bases). The germline V and J ends were trimmed by 3 bases and 3 bases, with 14 bases remaining between them. The CDR3 is made up of 15 amino acids. Germline CDR1 SNHLY, CDR2 FYNNEI. This CDR3 is CASSDPRQADYGYTF. CDR3 nucleotide sequence: TGTGCCAGCAGTGACCCTAGACAGGCAGACTATGGCTACACCTTC. Combining the CDR3 with reference TRBV2 and TRBJ1-2 gives the whole variable domain EPEVTQTPSHQVTQMGQEVILRCVPISNHLYFYWYRQILGQKVEFLVSFYNNEISEKSEIFDDQFSVERPDGSNFTLKIRSTKLEDSAMYFCASSDPRQADYGYTFGSGTRLTVV.

The table lists this clone with many counts. The chain recombines TRBV15 with TRBJ2-4, with TRBD2 matching 9 bases. In germline, CDR1 is LNHNV, CDR2 YYDKDF (reference sequence). The V gene end was trimmed by 1 base and the J gene end by 8 bases; junction bases not matched to a gene: 9. CDR3 size: 16 residues. The CDR3 DNA follows: TGTGCCACCAGCAGAGGAGGCGGGGGGGCCTTAGACATTCAGTACTTC. Amino acid sequence: CATSRGGGGALDIQYF.